This T cell receptor beta chain was recorded in a study of T cell responses to AZD1222 COVID-19 vaccine. Assay: immunoSEQ multiplex PCR; the TCRdb copy retains only in-frame clones and omits some. This sample has about 100,000 clones, with roughly 90% found just once. General observations from the study: Donors were chiefly white British, with a greater number of females, and clonal diversity was perhaps underestimated. Close to half of all spike-specific TCRs reportedly target regions of the variants that are unmutated. All repertoire sampling was performed exclusively after the peak T cell response.

Concerning this clone itself: What it binds is not known.

Material: peripheral blood, obtained on day 0 of AZD1222 vaccination. This sequence originates from an adult in good health.

The chain's CDR3 is CASSIGTDLGYEQYF. The CDR3 coding sequence is TGTGCCAGCAGCATCGGGACGGATCTGGGGTACGAGCAGTACTTC. This chain joins TRBV9 and TRBJ2-7; D possibly matches TRBD1 or TRBD2 (5 bases each). V lost 4 bases and J 4 bases, leaving 18 bases between the germline ends. This CDR3 region has 15 residues. Germline loops: CDR1 SGDLS, CDR2 YYNGEE.